Presented here are 24 T cell receptor beta chains from one specimen sequenced in a study of OX40 agonist ivuxolimab in advanced cancers. Produced via immunoSEQ multiplex PCR; TCRdb's table is partial and in-frame only. This table holds 35,000 to 55,000 clones, approximately 90% found once. This specimen was CD4+ or CD8+ T cells sorted from blood, taken in a trial of the OX40 agonist ivuxolimab. The receptors shown here come from an adult with an advanced solid tumor such as melanoma, head and neck, liver or kidney cancer.

This clone has just a few counts. The chain recombines TRBV15 with TRBJ2-1, with D perhaps matching TRBD2 (6 bases). V was clipped by 6 bases and J by 0 bases, with 18 bases between them. CDR3 length equals 17 residues. The V gene's germline CDR1 is LNHNV and CDR2 YYDKDF (reference sequence). The CDR3 is CATSPGGLPSSYNEQFF. For the CDR3, the DNA is TGTGCCACCAGTCCTGGCGGACTACCGAGCTCCTACAATGAGCAGTTCTTC.

The chain recombines TRBV5-1 with TRBJ2-5, with D maybe TRBD2 (6 bases). V lost 2 bases, J lost 2 bases, and 13 bases lay in between. The CDR3 runs 15 residues. Per germline, CDR1 SGHRS and CDR2 YFSETQ. The CDR3 bases are TGCGCCAGCAGCTTCGGGGGTAACGCTCAAGAGACCCAGTACTTC. This translates into CASSFGGNAQETQYF.

The chain has TRBV7-9 and TRBJ2-7; D is ambiguous. CDR3 size: 13 residues. Trimming removed 3 bases at V and 3 bases at J, with 9 bases between. The germline CDR1 and CDR2 sequences are SEHNR and FQNEAQ (reference sequence). CDR3: CASSLAGNYEQYF. CDR3 coding DNA: TGTGCCAGCAGCTTGGCTGGGAACTACGAGCAGTACTTC.

V is TRBV6-1 and J is TRBJ1-2, with 7 positions matching TRBD1. The CDR3 has 14 amino acids. Germline loops: CDR1 MNHNS, CDR2 SASEGT. The V segment lost 3 bases and the J segment 1 base; nucleotides outside the gene matches: 2. CDR3 coding DNA: TGTGCCAGCAGTGAGGGACAGCTTAACTATGGCTACACCTTC. Residues: CASSEGQLNYGYTF.

The rearrangement joins TRBV14 to TRBJ2-1, with unresolved D. This CDR3 contains 16 residues. Germline-derived CDR1 and CDR2 are SGHDN and FVKESK. The V end lost 4 bases, the J end lost 0 bases, and 13 bases lay between the germline ends. Here the CDR3 DNA reads TGTGCCAGCAGCCGATACCCAGGTAGCTCCTACAATGAGCAGTTCTTC. Its translation is CASSRYPGSSYNEQFF.

The V call is TRBV7-9, the J call TRBJ2-7; possible D gene TRBD1, 5 bases. The V gene lost 1 base and the J gene lost 2 bases, with 9 bases spanning the gap. The length of the CDR3 is 14 residues. In germline, CDR1 is SEHNR, CDR2 FQNEAQ (reference sequence). The CDR3 region has the DNA TGTGCCAGCAGCTTAGACAGGACCGCCTACGAGCAGTACTTC. Protein: CASSLDRTAYEQYF. Supplemented by reference TRBV7-9 and TRBJ2-7, the full variable domain reads DTGVSQNPRHKITKRGQNVTFRCDPISEHNRLYWYRQTLGQGPEFLTYFQNEAQLEKSRLLSDRFSAERPKGSFSTLEIQRTEQGDSAMYLCASSLDRTAYEQYFGPGTRLTVT.

This clone appeared a single time. This chain joins TRBV18 and TRBJ2-7, with a weak D call TRBD1 (6 bases). V was trimmed by 5 bases and J by 6 bases, leaving 8 bases between them. The germline gives CDR1 KGHSH, CDR2 LQKENI. The CDR3 covers 11 residues. CDR3 DNA: TGTGCCAGCTCAGACAGGTCCGAGCAGTACTTC. Translated: CASSDRSEQYF.

This sequence joins TRBV5-4 and TRBJ1-1; 8 nucleotides align to TRBD1. V shed 5 bases, J shed 4 bases, and the junction held 7 bases outside the gene matches. The CDR3 runs 14 residues. The germline V gene encodes CDR1 SGHNT and CDR2 YYREEE (reference sequence). CDR3 sequence reads: CASSRETGGTEAFF. The CDR3, as DNA: TGTGCCAGCAGTCGAGAAACAGGGGGCACTGAAGCTTTCTTT.

This clone was recorded only once. This chain links TRBV30 with TRBJ2-5, with 12 bases lining up with TRBD2. Germline V gene sequence: CDR1 GTSNPN, CDR2 SVGIG (reference sequence). V lost 3 bases to trimming and J lost 4 bases; unmatched junction nucleotides: 6. The CDR3 sequence is 15 residues long. The CDR3, as DNA: TGTGCCTGGAGGGGGAAGGGACTAGCGGGAGAGACCCAGTACTTC. Translated, it gives CAWRGKGLAGETQYF. Using reference TRBV30 and TRBJ2-5 for the parts outside the CDR3, the full variable domain is SQTIHQWPATLVQPVGSPLSLECTVEGTSNPNLYWYRQAAGRGLQLLFYSVGIGQISSEVPQNLSASRPQDRQFILSSKKLLLSDSGFYLCAWRGKGLAGETQYFGPGTRLLVL.

The rearrangement uses TRBV5-6 and TRBJ1-6; D is unclear. Germline V CDR1 and CDR2: SGHDT, YYEEEE. The CDR3 sequence is 12 residues long. Trimming cost V 2 bases and J 13 bases, with 10 bases left between them. The CDR3 region is CASSLTTTPLHF. The CDR3 bases are TGTGCCAGCAGCTTAACGACAACCCCCCTCCACTTT.

The rearrangement uses TRBV19 and TRBJ1-2; the match to TRBD1 covers 10 bases. This CDR3 region has 16 residues. Trimming removed 5 bases from V and 8 bases from J; junction bases left unmatched: 14. Germline-derived CDR1 and CDR2 are LNHDA and SQIVND (reference sequence). CDR3 DNA: TGTGCCAGTAGTCCACCGGGACAGGGGTTCCTGGGGGGCTACACCTTC. Translation gives CASSPPGQGFLGGYTF.

The chain is built from TRBV9 and TRBJ2-5; D is unclear. The CDR3 has 16 residues. Germline assignment: CDR1 SGDLS and CDR2 YYNGEE. With 3 bases removed from V and 6 bases from J, the gap between germline ends came to 21 bases. CDR3 sequence (DNA): TGTGCCAGCAGCGCCGACCAAGGAACGGTAGGGCAGACCCAGTACTTC. This gives the protein CASSADQGTVGQTQYF.

The chain links TRBV28 to TRBJ2-1; D unclear. Germline V gives CDR1 MDHEN, CDR2 SYDVKM. The CDR3 runs 14 residues. Trimming stripped 8 bases from V and 0 bases from J, with 11 bases between. The CDR3 DNA is TGTGCCAGCGAGGTCCCTGGCTCCTACAATGAGCAGTTCTTC. This encodes CASEVPGSYNEQFF.

The chain carries TRBV15 and TRBJ2-7, with 13 bases fitting TRBD2. Losses at the gene ends were 5 bases for V and 7 bases for J; bases not matched to a gene: 8. Looked up from germline, CDR1 is LNHNV and CDR2 is YYDKDF (reference sequence). The CDR3 covers 15 residues. This chain's CDR3 is CATSRGTSGTGEQYF. The CDR3, as DNA: TGTGCCACCAGCCGGGGGACTAGCGGGACGGGGGAGCAGTACTTC.

CDR3 DNA sequence: TGTGCCAGCAGTCTCCCGAGCGGGAGGGCCGGGACAGATACGCAGTATTTT. This translates into CASSLPSGRAGTDTQYF. The rearrangement joins TRBV27 to TRBJ2-3, with 10 bases aligning to TRBD2. V was pared by 5 bases and J by 3 bases, with 11 bases of the junction left unmatched. This CDR3 spans 17 amino acids. CDR1 and CDR2 from the germline V gene are MNHEY and SMNVEV (reference sequence).

The rearrangement links TRBV30 to TRBJ2-5; 10 nucleotides match TRBD1. The CDR3 covers 15 residues. V was pared by 2 bases and J by 5 bases, with 8 bases of the junction left unmatched. CDR1 is GTSNPN and CDR2 is SVGIG in the germline V gene (reference sequence). CDR3: CAWSWPGQGMETQYF. The DNA for the CDR3 is TGTGCCTGGAGTTGGCCGGGACAGGGGATGGAGACCCAGTACTTC.

The chain employs TRBV6-1 and TRBJ2-6; 7 nucleotides agree with TRBD1. V lost 5 bases to trimming and J lost 2 bases; unmatched junction nucleotides: 3. CDR3 size: 15 residues. The germline V gene encodes CDR1 MNHNS and CDR2 SASEGT. The CDR3 DNA follows: TGTGCCAGCAGTCCAACAGGGGCTGGGGCCAACGTCCTGACTTTC. It yields the protein CASSPTGAGANVLTF.

The rearrangement links TRBV28 to TRBJ2-7; D ambiguous. Germline CDR1 MDHEN, CDR2 SYDVKM. The CDR3 extends over 12 amino acids. V lost 5 bases and J lost 4, with 9 bases in between. In nucleotides, the CDR3 is TGTGCCAGCAGTGGAAGAAGGTACGAGCAGTACTTC. It encodes CASSGRRYEQYF.

This clone was recorded once. The gene calls are TRBV27 and TRBJ2-6, with D possibly being TRBD1 or TRBD2 (6 bases each). Germline V gives CDR1 MNHEY, CDR2 SMNVEV (reference sequence). The CDR3 sequence is 15 residues long. V dropped 2 bases and J dropped 4 bases, with 9 bases sitting between them. The CDR3: CASSLGGLGANVLTF. The CDR3 nucleotides read TGTGCCAGCAGTTTAGGGGGGCTCGGGGCCAACGTCCTGACTTTC.

J is TRBJ2-2 and V is TRBV5-4, with D possibly matching TRBD1 (6 bases). V dropped 4 bases and J dropped 0 bases, with 22 bases sitting between them. This CDR3 has 19 residues. CDR1 is SGHNT, CDR2 YYREEE, per germline (reference sequence). The CDR3 DNA reads TGTGCCAGCAGCCTAGGATTTCTTCGGACAGTAACGAACACCGGGGAGCTGTTTTTT. Amino acid sequence: CASSLGFLRTVTNTGELFF.

In regard to this clone: Other DNA sequences within the sample encode an identical CDR3. The J gene is TRBJ2-1, the V gene TRBV5-8; TRBD1 or TRBD2 may be the D gene (6 bases each). CDR3 length: 15 amino acids. The V and J ends lost 0 bases and 0 bases respectively, with 7 bases between them. The germline gives CDR1 SGHTS, CDR2 YDEGEE. CDR3 coding DNA: TGTGCCAGCAGCTTGGAGGGGGGCTCCTACAATGAGCAGTTCTTC. Its translation is CASSLEGGSYNEQFF.

This clone was seen just once. The gene calls are TRBV10-3 and TRBJ2-5; D not certain. The CDR3 runs to 14 residues. Germline CDR1 is ENHRY and CDR2 is SYGVKD. The ends were cut back, 0 bases at V and 1 base at J, with 6 bases in the middle. The CDR3 nucleotides are TGTGCCATCAGTGAGTCGAAGGGCCAAGAGACCCAGTACTTC. Residues: CAISESKGQETQYF.

V usage is TRBV5-4 and J usage is TRBJ1-6, with D perhaps matching TRBD1 (5 bases). The CDR3 contains 14 residues. The V gene lost 5 bases and the J gene lost 8 bases, with 14 bases spanning the gap. CDR1 and CDR2 from the germline V gene are SGHNT and YYREEE (reference sequence). The CDR3 nucleotides are TGTGCCAGCAGTCTCCAGGGCAACGATTCACCCCTCCACTTT. Translated, it gives CASSLQGNDSPLHF. Filled out from reference TRBV5-4 and TRBJ1-6, the complete variable domain reads ETGVTQSPTHLIKTRGQQVTLRCSSQSGHNTVSWYQQALGQGPQFIFQYYREEENGRGNFPPRFSGLQFPNYSSELNVNALELDDSALYLCASSLQGNDSPLHFGNGTRLTVT.

This chain uses TRBV6-6 with TRBJ1-1, with D hard to call. Germline V CDR1 and CDR2: MNHNY, SVGAGI (reference sequence). The CDR3 totals 14 residues. V was shortened by 6 bases and J by 1 base, with 12 bases between the two germline ends. CDR3 region: CASSYTVGNTEAFF. The CDR3 nucleotides read TGTGCCAGCAGCTATACGGTGGGGAACACTGAAGCTTTCTTT.